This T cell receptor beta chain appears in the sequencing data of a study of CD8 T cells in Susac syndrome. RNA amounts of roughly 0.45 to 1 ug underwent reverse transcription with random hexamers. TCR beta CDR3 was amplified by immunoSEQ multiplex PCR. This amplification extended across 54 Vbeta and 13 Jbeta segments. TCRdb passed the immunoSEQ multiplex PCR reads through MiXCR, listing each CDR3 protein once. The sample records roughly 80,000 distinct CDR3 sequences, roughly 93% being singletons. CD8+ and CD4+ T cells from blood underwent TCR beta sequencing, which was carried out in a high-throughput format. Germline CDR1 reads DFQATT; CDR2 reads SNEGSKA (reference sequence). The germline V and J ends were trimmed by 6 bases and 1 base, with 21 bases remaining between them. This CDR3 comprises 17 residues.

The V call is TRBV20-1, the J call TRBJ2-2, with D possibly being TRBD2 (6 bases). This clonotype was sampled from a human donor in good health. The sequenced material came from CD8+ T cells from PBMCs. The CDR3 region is CSADTRTGLQNTGELFF. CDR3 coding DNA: TGCAGTGCCGACACAAGGACGGGACTTCAGAACACCGGGGAGCTGTTTTTT.